This T cell receptor (beta chain) is from a study of T cells in Graves' hyperthyroidism and ophthalmopathy. The study's findings and limits: Ophthalmopathy and stable hyperthyroidism were told apart by a 13 V-J model. In the blood, most expanded thyroid clonotypes above 0.001 appeared as well.

Clinical symptoms, serum thyroxine, TRAb, thyroid ultrasound and orbital computed tomography informed diagnoses. Using over 8.5 ml of fresh peripheral blood, PBMCs were prepared. Regions amplified from RNA transcripts were the TCR beta CDR3 regions. The HTBI set primed first-round TCR CDR3 RT-PCR. TCRdb itself ran the multiplex PCR reads through MiXCR, one entry per CDR3 protein. The sample includes roughly 600,000 distinct CDR3 sequences, about 14% of them seen just once. This clonotype was picked up many times. Its specificity is unknown. The CDR3 is made up of 16 amino acids. CDR1 is SGHRS and CDR2 is YFSETQ in the germline V gene. The V segment lost 3 bases and the J segment 3 bases; nucleotides outside the gene matches: 10.

The chain combines TRBV5-1 with TRBJ1-1; 8 nucleotides agree with TRBD1. The receptor was derived from a woman between 50 and 59 years old with Graves' ophthalmopathy. The sample consisted of blood. The CDR3 DNA follows: TGCGCCAGCAGCTACGGGACAGGCCAGGGGGACACTGAAGCTTTCTTT. Protein product: CASSYGTGQGDTEAFF.